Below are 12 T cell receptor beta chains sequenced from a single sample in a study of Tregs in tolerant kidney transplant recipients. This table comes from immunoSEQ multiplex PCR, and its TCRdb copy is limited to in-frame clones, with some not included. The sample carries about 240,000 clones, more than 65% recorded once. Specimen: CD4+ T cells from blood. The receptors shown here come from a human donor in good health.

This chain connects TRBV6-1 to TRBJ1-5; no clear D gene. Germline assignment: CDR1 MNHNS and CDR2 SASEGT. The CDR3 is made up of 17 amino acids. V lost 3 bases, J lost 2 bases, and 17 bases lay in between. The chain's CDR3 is CASSDGGQVAGNQPQHF. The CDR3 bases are TGTGCCAGCAGTGACGGAGGGCAGGTCGCTGGCAATCAGCCCCAGCATTTT.

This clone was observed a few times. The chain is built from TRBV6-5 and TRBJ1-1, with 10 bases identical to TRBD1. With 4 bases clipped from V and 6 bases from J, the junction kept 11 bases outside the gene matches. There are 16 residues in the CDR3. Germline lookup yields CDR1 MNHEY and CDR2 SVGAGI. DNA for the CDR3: TGTGCCAGCAGTTTCAACCGGGACAGGGGAAGCGCTGAAGCTTTCTTT. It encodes CASSFNRDRGSAEAFF.

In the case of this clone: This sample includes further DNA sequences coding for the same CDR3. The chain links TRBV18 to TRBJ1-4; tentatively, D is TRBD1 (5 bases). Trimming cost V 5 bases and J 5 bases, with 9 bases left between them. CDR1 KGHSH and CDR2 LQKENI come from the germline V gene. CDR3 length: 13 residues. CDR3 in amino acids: CASSGQANEKLFF. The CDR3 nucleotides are TGTGCCAGCTCAGGACAAGCAAATGAAAAACTGTTTTTT.

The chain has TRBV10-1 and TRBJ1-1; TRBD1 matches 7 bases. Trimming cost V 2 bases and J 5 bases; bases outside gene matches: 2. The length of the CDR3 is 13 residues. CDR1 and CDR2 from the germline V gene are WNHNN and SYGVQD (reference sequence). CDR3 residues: CASSEQGVTEAFF. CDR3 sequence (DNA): TGCGCCAGCAGTGAGCAGGGGGTAACTGAAGCTTTCTTT.

This CDR3 reads CASSLAQPGNEQFF. CDR3 nucleotides: TGTGCCAGCAGCTTGGCGCAGCCCGGCAATGAGCAGTTCTTC. The genes are TRBV5-4 and TRBJ2-1; D unresolved. V lost 0 bases and J 6 bases, leaving 10 bases between the germline ends. Germline V CDR1 and CDR2: SGHNT, YYREEE (reference sequence). This CDR3 has 14 residues.

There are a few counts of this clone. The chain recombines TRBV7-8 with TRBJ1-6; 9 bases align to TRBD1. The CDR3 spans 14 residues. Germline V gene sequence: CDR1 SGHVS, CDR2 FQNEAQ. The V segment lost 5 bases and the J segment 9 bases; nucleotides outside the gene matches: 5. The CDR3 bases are TGTGCCAGCAGCGCTCGACAGGGGGGTTCACCCCTCCACTTT. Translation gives CASSARQGGSPLHF.

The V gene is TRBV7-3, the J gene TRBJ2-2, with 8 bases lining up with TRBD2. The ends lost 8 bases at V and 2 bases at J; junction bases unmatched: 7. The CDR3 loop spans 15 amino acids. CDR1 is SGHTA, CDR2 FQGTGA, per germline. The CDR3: CASHPAGGNTGELFF. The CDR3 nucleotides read TGTGCCAGCCACCCCGCGGGGGGCAACACCGGGGAGCTGTTTTTT.

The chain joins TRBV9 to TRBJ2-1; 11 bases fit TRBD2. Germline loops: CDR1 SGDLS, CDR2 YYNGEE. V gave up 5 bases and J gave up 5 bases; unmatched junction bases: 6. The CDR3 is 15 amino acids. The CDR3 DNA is TGTGCCAGCAGGCCCACTAGCGGGAGAAACAATGAGCAGTTCTTC. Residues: CASRPTSGRNNEQFF.

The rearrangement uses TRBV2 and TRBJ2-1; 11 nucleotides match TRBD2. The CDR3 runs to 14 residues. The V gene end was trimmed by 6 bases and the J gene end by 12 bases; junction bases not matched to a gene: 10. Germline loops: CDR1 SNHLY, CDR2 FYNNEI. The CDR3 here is CASRSGLAAPWQFF. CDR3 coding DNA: TGTGCCAGCAGGTCGGGACTAGCGGCACCTTGGCAGTTCTTC.

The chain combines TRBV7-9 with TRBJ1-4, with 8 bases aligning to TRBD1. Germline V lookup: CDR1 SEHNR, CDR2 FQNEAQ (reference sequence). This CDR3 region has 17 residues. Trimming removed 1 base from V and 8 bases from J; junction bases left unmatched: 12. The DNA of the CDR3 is TGTGCCAGCAGCTTAGAACAGGGGGATCGATCGAACGAAAAACTGTTTTTT. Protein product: CASSLEQGDRSNEKLFF.

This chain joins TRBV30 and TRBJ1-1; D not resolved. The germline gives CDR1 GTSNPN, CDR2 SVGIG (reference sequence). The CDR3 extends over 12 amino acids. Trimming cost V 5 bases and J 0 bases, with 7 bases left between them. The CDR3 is CAWSRMNTEAFF. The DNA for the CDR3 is TGTGCCTGGTCCAGAATGAACACTGAAGCTTTCTTT. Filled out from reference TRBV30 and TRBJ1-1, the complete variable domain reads SQTIHQWPATLVQPVGSPLSLECTVEGTSNPNLYWYRQAAGRGLQLLFYSVGIGQISSEVPQNLSASRPQDRQFILSSKKLLLSDSGFYLCAWSRMNTEAFFGQGTRLTVV.

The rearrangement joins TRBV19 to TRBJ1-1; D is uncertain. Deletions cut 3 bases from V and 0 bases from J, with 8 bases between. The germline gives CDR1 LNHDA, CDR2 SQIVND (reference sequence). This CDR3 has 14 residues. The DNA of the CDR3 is TGTGCCAGTAGTATCGTAGGGTTGAACACTGAAGCTTTCTTT. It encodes CASSIVGLNTEAFF. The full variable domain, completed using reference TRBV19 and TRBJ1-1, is DGGITQSPKYLFRKEGQNVTLSCEQNLNHDAMYWYRQDPGQGLRLIYYSQIVNDFQKGDIAEGYSVSREKKESFPLTVTSAQKNPTAFYLCASSIVGLNTEAFFGQGTRLTVV.